The present TCR beta chain was sequenced within a study of T cell responses to AZD1222 COVID-19 vaccine. The table came from immunoSEQ multiplex PCR; TCRdb's copy has only in-frame clones and leaves some out. The sample lists tens of thousands of clones; 82% were seen once. CDR3 length: 16 residues. The J segment lost 7 bases and the V segment lost 5 bases, leaving 9 bases of the junction unmatched. The germline gives CDR1 SGHVS, CDR2 FNYEAQ. This clonotype originated in an adult in good health. The rearrangement joins TRBV7-6 to TRBJ1-6; 9 positions agree with TRBD1. The starting material was peripheral blood, obtained on day 0 of AZD1222 vaccination. CDR3 nucleotides: TGTGCCAGCAGCCCCGGGACAGGGTTTTTCAATTCACCCCTCCACTTT. This translates into CASSPGTGFFNSPLHF.